The rows below give T cell receptor beta chains drawn from one sample of a study of blood T cell repertoires in COVID-19. The repertoire was sequenced with immunoSEQ multiplex PCR; TCRdb's copy has only in-frame clones and lacks some. Seen here are about 150,000 clones, over 80% observed once, and the top ten hold about 10%. Sequencing used peripheral blood. These receptors all stem from a man between 60 and 75 years old with active or convalescent COVID-19. CDR3s include the opening cysteine and the closing phenylalanine or tryptophan. The D gene is left open where the match is weak. The size field is filled for only some rows; it gives once, few, many or a size class.

d_call: TRBD1
clone_size: -
j_call: TRBJ2-1
v_call: TRBV6-5
cdr3_aa: CASSYDRGSNEQFF
cdr3_nt: TGTGCCAGCAGTTACGACAGGGGTAGCAATGAGCAGTTCTTC

d_call: -
clone_size: once
j_call: TRBJ2-7
v_call: TRBV12-3/TRBV12-4
cdr3_aa: CASSPGSYEQYF
cdr3_nt: TGTGCCAGCAGTCCCGGGTCTTACGAGCAGTACTTC

d_call: -
clone_size: -
j_call: TRBJ2-5
v_call: TRBV5-6
cdr3_aa: CASSLVGELTRETQYF
cdr3_nt: TGTGCCAGCAGCTTGGTAGGAGAATTGACTCGAGAGACCCAGTACTTC

d_call: -
clone_size: -
j_call: TRBJ1-4
v_call: TRBV11-2
cdr3_aa: CASHQTGEGNEKLFF
cdr3_nt: TGTGCCAGCCACCAAACGGGGGAGGGTAATGAAAAACTGTTTTTT

d_call: TRBD1
clone_size: -
j_call: TRBJ2-7
v_call: TRBV5-5
cdr3_aa: CASSHLTGAYEQYF
cdr3_nt: TGTGCCAGCAGCCACCTCACAGGGGCCTACGAGCAGTACTTC

d_call: -
clone_size: few
j_call: TRBJ2-7
v_call: TRBV7-2
cdr3_aa: CASSFIVMASEQYF
cdr3_nt: TGTGCCAGCAGCTTCATCGTCATGGCTAGCGAGCAGTACTTC

d_call: -
clone_size: -
j_call: TRBJ2-2
v_call: TRBV18
cdr3_aa: CASSPAGTGELFF
cdr3_nt: TGTGCCAGCTCACCAGCGGGAACCGGGGAGCTGTTTTTT

d_call: -
clone_size: -
j_call: TRBJ1-5
v_call: TRBV30
cdr3_aa: CAWRQGGNQPQHF
cdr3_nt: TGTGCCTGGCGTCAGGGTGGGAATCAGCCCCAGCATTTT

d_call: TRBD2
clone_size: -
j_call: TRBJ2-1
v_call: TRBV7-2
cdr3_aa: CASSLQGTSGYNEQFF
cdr3_nt: TGTGCCAGCAGCTTACAGGGGACTAGCGGGTACAATGAGCAGTTCTTC

d_call: TRBD2
clone_size: once
j_call: TRBJ2-7
v_call: TRBV28
cdr3_aa: CATSAGGRAYEQYF
cdr3_nt: TGTGCCACCTCGGCGGGGGGCAGAGCCTACGAGCAGTACTTC

d_call: TRBD2
clone_size: -
j_call: TRBJ2-3
v_call: TRBV9
cdr3_aa: CASAGEDTQYF
cdr3_nt: TGTGCCAGCGCGGGGGAAGATACGCAGTATTTT

d_call: TRBD1
clone_size: -
j_call: TRBJ2-2
v_call: TRBV7-3
cdr3_aa: CASSKRRAGTGNTGELFF
cdr3_nt: TGTGCCAGCAGCAAAAGGAGAGCCGGGACAGGGAACACCGGGGAGCTGTTTTTT

d_call: -
clone_size: -
j_call: TRBJ1-3
v_call: TRBV7-2
cdr3_aa: CASSLSRGNTIYF
cdr3_nt: TGTGCCAGCAGCTTGTCCAGGGGAAACACCATATATTTT

d_call: TRBD2
clone_size: -
j_call: TRBJ2-3
v_call: TRBV29-1
cdr3_aa: CSVEDPSSGRLTDTQYF
cdr3_nt: TGCAGCGTTGAAGATCCTAGTAGCGGGAGGCTCACAGATACGCAGTATTTT

d_call: -
clone_size: -
j_call: TRBJ2-7
v_call: TRBV28
cdr3_aa: CASSLAVRGYEQYF
cdr3_nt: TGTGCCAGCAGTTTAGCGGTCAGGGGCTACGAGCAGTACTTC

d_call: TRBD2
clone_size: -
j_call: TRBJ2-3
v_call: TRBV5-1
cdr3_aa: CASSSIAGGGTDTQYF
cdr3_nt: TGCGCCAGCAGCTCTATAGCGGGGGGGGGCACAGATACGCAGTATTTT

d_call: TRBD1
clone_size: -
j_call: TRBJ1-5
v_call: TRBV6-5
cdr3_aa: CASSLTGYQPQHF
cdr3_nt: TGTGCCAGCAGTTTGACAGGGTATCAGCCCCAGCATTTT

d_call: -
clone_size: -
j_call: TRBJ1-6
v_call: TRBV4-1
cdr3_aa: CASNQGPNNSPLHF
cdr3_nt: TGCGCCAGTAACCAGGGGCCCAATAATTCACCCCTCCACTTT

d_call: TRBD1
clone_size: -
j_call: TRBJ2-7
v_call: TRBV4-1
cdr3_aa: CASRRDRGYEQYF
cdr3_nt: TGCGCCAGCCGACGGGACAGGGGCTACGAGCAGTACTTC

d_call: TRBD2
clone_size: -
j_call: TRBJ2-1
v_call: TRBV7-9
cdr3_aa: CASSPLERGYNEQFF
cdr3_nt: TGTGCCAGCAGCCCTCTGGAGCGGGGGTACAATGAGCAGTTCTTC

d_call: -
clone_size: -
j_call: TRBJ1-2
v_call: TRBV14
cdr3_aa: CASSPGGPGYTF
cdr3_nt: TGTGCCAGCAGTCCAGGAGGGCCTGGCTACACCTTC

d_call: -
clone_size: -
j_call: TRBJ1-5
v_call: TRBV11-3
cdr3_aa: CASSFRRVWNQPQHF
cdr3_nt: TGTGCCAGCAGCTTTCGGAGGGTATGGAATCAGCCCCAGCATTTT

d_call: -
clone_size: -
j_call: TRBJ2-7
v_call: TRBV5-4
cdr3_aa: CASSLEAGGGYEQYF
cdr3_nt: TGTGCCAGCAGCTTGGAAGCAGGGGGAGGCTACGAGCAGTACTTC

d_call: TRBD1
clone_size: -
j_call: TRBJ2-7
v_call: TRBV30
cdr3_aa: CAARGQSYEQYF
cdr3_nt: TGTGCCGCCAGGGGGCAGTCCTACGAGCAGTACTTC

d_call: -
clone_size: once
j_call: TRBJ1-1
v_call: TRBV10-3
cdr3_aa: CAISAQKNTEAFF
cdr3_nt: TGTGCCATCAGTGCTCAGAAGAACACTGAAGCTTTCTTT

d_call: -
clone_size: -
j_call: TRBJ2-7
v_call: TRBV27
cdr3_aa: CASSLGRGAYEQYF
cdr3_nt: TGTGCCAGCAGTTTAGGCAGGGGGGCCTACGAGCAGTACTTC

d_call: TRBD2
clone_size: -
j_call: TRBJ2-7
v_call: TRBV3-1/TRBV3-2
cdr3_aa: CASSTTSGGSYEQYF
cdr3_nt: TGTGCCAGCAGCACAACGTCGGGGGGGTCCTACGAGCAGTACTTC

d_call: TRBD1
clone_size: -
j_call: TRBJ2-1
v_call: TRBV4-3
cdr3_aa: CASSQAGSRGPILGEQFF
cdr3_nt: TGCGCCAGCAGCCAAGCGGGTAGCAGGGGGCCTATCTTGGGTGAGCAGTTCTTC

d_call: -
clone_size: -
j_call: TRBJ1-2
v_call: TRBV28
cdr3_aa: CASSLDTAGYTF
cdr3_nt: TGTGCCAGCAGTTTGGACACGGCCGGCTACACCTTC

d_call: TRBD1
clone_size: -
j_call: TRBJ1-2
v_call: TRBV20-1
cdr3_aa: CSAPGQGYTF
cdr3_nt: TGCAGTGCTCCGGGACAGGGCTACACCTTC

d_call: -
clone_size: few
j_call: TRBJ1-1
v_call: TRBV7-9
cdr3_aa: CASSTTGFTEAFF
cdr3_nt: TGTGCCAGCAGCACTACCGGGTTCACTGAAGCTTTCTTT

d_call: -
clone_size: -
j_call: TRBJ2-7
v_call: TRBV19
cdr3_aa: CASSMSGLQYEQYF
cdr3_nt: TGTGCCAGTAGTATGTCAGGGCTCCAATACGAGCAGTACTTC

d_call: TRBD2
clone_size: -
j_call: TRBJ2-7
v_call: TRBV19
cdr3_aa: CASSGGGAEQYF
cdr3_nt: TGTGCCAGTTCCGGGGGGGGAGCCGAGCAGTACTTC

d_call: TRBD1
clone_size: few
j_call: TRBJ1-2
v_call: TRBV27
cdr3_aa: CASSEGQGANGYTF
cdr3_nt: TGTGCCAGCAGTGAGGGACAGGGGGCAAATGGCTACACCTTC

d_call: -
clone_size: -
j_call: TRBJ2-3
v_call: TRBV7-6
cdr3_aa: CASSLPELDTQYF
cdr3_nt: TGTGCCAGCAGCTTACCTGAACTAGATACGCAGTATTTT

d_call: TRBD1
clone_size: once
j_call: TRBJ2-7
v_call: TRBV6-5
cdr3_aa: CASSQGQGYYEQYF
cdr3_nt: TGTGCCAGCAGTCAGGGACAGGGGTACTACGAGCAGTACTTC

d_call: TRBD1
clone_size: -
j_call: TRBJ1-4
v_call: TRBV28
cdr3_aa: CASRSRGTGLGKLFF
cdr3_nt: TGTGCCAGCAGAAGCCGCGGGACAGGCCTAGGAAAACTGTTTTTT

d_call: TRBD1
clone_size: -
j_call: TRBJ2-7
v_call: TRBV6-5
cdr3_aa: CASSGTDSYEQYF
cdr3_nt: TGTGCCAGCAGCGGGACAGACTCCTACGAGCAGTACTTC

d_call: TRBD1
clone_size: -
j_call: TRBJ2-5
v_call: TRBV24-1
cdr3_aa: CATSDLRQGLETQYF
cdr3_nt: TGTGCCACCAGTGATTTAAGACAGGGGCTGGAGACCCAGTACTTC

d_call: -
clone_size: -
j_call: TRBJ2-7
v_call: TRBV19
cdr3_aa: CASSIAGAYEQYF
cdr3_nt: TGTGCCAGTAGTATCGCCGGGGCCTACGAGCAGTACTTC

d_call: -
clone_size: -
j_call: TRBJ1-4
v_call: TRBV7-9
cdr3_aa: CASSLTQGRNEKLFF
cdr3_nt: TGTGCCAGCAGCCTGACCCAGGGGCGCAATGAAAAACTGTTTTTT

d_call: -
clone_size: -
j_call: TRBJ2-5
v_call: TRBV9
cdr3_aa: CASSVGGPLQETQYF
cdr3_nt: TGTGCCAGCAGCGTAGGCGGGCCTCTTCAAGAGACCCAGTACTTC

d_call: TRBD1
clone_size: once
j_call: TRBJ2-7
v_call: TRBV7-3
cdr3_aa: CASSLTAGGQGEYSEQYF
cdr3_nt: TGTGCCAGCAGCTTAACCGCTGGGGGACAGGGGGAGTACAGCGAGCAGTACTTC

d_call: TRBD1
clone_size: -
j_call: TRBJ1-4
v_call: TRBV6-1
cdr3_aa: CASSEAMTGHPEKLFF
cdr3_nt: TGTGCCAGCAGTGAGGCTATGACAGGGCACCCTGAAAAACTGTTTTTT

d_call: TRBD1
clone_size: -
j_call: TRBJ2-7
v_call: TRBV10-3
cdr3_aa: CAIKWDRTYEQYF
cdr3_nt: TGTGCCATCAAATGGGACAGAACCTACGAGCAGTACTTC

d_call: TRBD1
clone_size: -
j_call: TRBJ2-7
v_call: TRBV5-1
cdr3_aa: CASSVSRTGGREQYF
cdr3_nt: TGCGCCAGCAGCGTCTCGCGGACAGGGGGTCGGGAGCAGTACTTC

d_call: -
clone_size: -
j_call: TRBJ2-1
v_call: TRBV30
cdr3_aa: CAWSVTRRAGYNEQFF
cdr3_nt: TGTGCCTGGAGTGTAACTCGTCGGGCAGGGTACAATGAGCAGTTCTTC

d_call: TRBD2
clone_size: -
j_call: TRBJ2-1
v_call: TRBV5-1
cdr3_aa: CASRERELNEQFF
cdr3_nt: TGCGCCAGCAGGGAGCGGGAGTTGAATGAGCAGTTCTTC

d_call: -
clone_size: -
j_call: TRBJ2-1
v_call: TRBV7-3
cdr3_aa: CASSLVAGSYNEQFF
cdr3_nt: TGTGCCAGCAGCTTAGTGGCGGGATCCTACAATGAGCAGTTCTTC

d_call: -
clone_size: -
j_call: TRBJ2-7
v_call: TRBV5-6
cdr3_aa: CASCPFDIPYEQYF
cdr3_nt: TGTGCCAGCTGTCCTTTCGACATCCCCTACGAGCAGTACTTC

d_call: -
clone_size: -
j_call: TRBJ2-7
v_call: TRBV7-6
cdr3_aa: CASSPRGGSPLYEQYF
cdr3_nt: TGTGCCAGCAGCCCCAGGGGCGGGAGTCCACTTTACGAGCAGTACTTC

d_call: -
clone_size: -
j_call: TRBJ2-7
v_call: TRBV20-1
cdr3_aa: CSASPGGGNEQYF
cdr3_nt: TGCAGTGCTAGTCCCGGGGGTGGGAACGAGCAGTACTTC

d_call: TRBD1
clone_size: -
j_call: TRBJ2-7
v_call: TRBV28
cdr3_aa: CASQSGQGYPYEQYF
cdr3_nt: TGTGCCAGCCAGAGTGGACAGGGGTATCCCTACGAGCAGTACTTC

d_call: -
clone_size: -
j_call: TRBJ1-1
v_call: TRBV11-2
cdr3_aa: CASSPIAGTSRAFF
cdr3_nt: TGTGCCAGCAGCCCAATCGCGGGCACAAGTCGGGCTTTCTTT

d_call: TRBD1
clone_size: -
j_call: TRBJ1-2
v_call: TRBV13
cdr3_aa: CASIADREGGYTF
cdr3_nt: TGTGCCAGCATTGCGGACAGGGAGGGAGGCTACACCTTC

d_call: TRBD1
clone_size: -
j_call: TRBJ1-2
v_call: TRBV28
cdr3_aa: CASSPGQGGGYTF
cdr3_nt: TGTGCCAGCAGTCCGGGACAGGGCGGTGGCTACACCTTC

d_call: -
clone_size: few
j_call: TRBJ2-1
v_call: TRBV15
cdr3_aa: CATSREGVRDQNEQFF
cdr3_nt: TGTGCCACCAGCAGAGAAGGAGTGAGGGATCAGAATGAGCAGTTCTTC

d_call: -
clone_size: once
j_call: TRBJ1-2
v_call: TRBV28
cdr3_aa: CASSSGGGNLDYGYTF
cdr3_nt: TGTGCCAGCAGTTCGGGGGGGGGCAATTTAGACTATGGCTACACCTTC